The T cell receptor (beta chain) under discussion was sequenced for a study of blood T cell repertoires in COVID-19. Study in general: Researchers got acute and convalescent COVID-19 samples from the United States, Italy and Spain.

In the original workflow: Using reference gene primer amplification, nucleated cell counts were estimated. Sequencing used immunoSEQ multiplex PCR; TCRdb keeps in-frame clones, though not all of them. V and J calls and clone size follow that table, whereas D and trimming were derived from the DNA. The sample lists roughly 190,000 clones; around four fifths were seen once. V was cut by 8 bases and J by 6 bases, with 12 bases left in between. This CDR3 has 11 amino acids. CDR1 is SQVTM, CDR2 ANQGSEA, per germline. The chain recombines TRBV29-1 with TRBJ2-3, with a possible D match to TRBD2 (6 bases). The sample taken for sequencing was peripheral blood. The sequence came from a woman between 65 and 79 years old with active or convalescent COVID-19. CDR3 amino acids: CSLGGYDTQYF. The CDR3 DNA reads as TGCAGCCTGGGGGGATATGATACGCAGTATTTT.